This T cell receptor (beta chain) was identified in a study of T cells in Graves' hyperthyroidism and ophthalmopathy (dated by TCRdb to the late 2010s). Regarding the complete study: Peripheral blood was collected at initial diagnosis, before any treatment. To identify distinguishing TCR V-J signatures, a discovery cohort of about a hundred patients was used, comprising some 45 with Graves' ophthalmopathy and approximately 57 with stable Graves' hyperthyroidism. Whether ophthalmopathy could be predicted prospectively was tested in an independent validation cohort made up of some 20 hyperthyroidism patients plus 17 patients who later progressed to ophthalmopathy. For training and testing, the 100 or so patients in the discovery cohort were randomly divided in a 7:3 ratio. In addition, the study compared T-cell repertoires in thyroid tissue and in blood from several Graves' hyperthyroidism patients. Once sampling was done, hyperthyroidism patients were given methimazole at a starting dose of 30 mg daily, whereas ophthalmopathy patients were given high-dose intravenous methylprednisolone. The paper describes TCR Vbeta CDR3 sequencing of some 130 peripheral blood samples, made up of under 50 ophthalmopathy patients, around 73 hyperthyroidism patients and about 17 progressor patients.

The CDR3 goes from the cysteine to the valine over 14 residues. Only the CDR3 part of the read is kept: 42 bases, read in frame from the first base. The germline V gene (reference sequence) specifies GTSNPN as CDR1 and SVGIG as CDR2. V lost 8 bases and J lost 2 bases; the stretch between them is 19 bases long. The TCR beta CDR3 regions were amplified from the RNA transcripts. A first-round RT-PCR of the TCR CDR3 used the HTBI primer set with the Qiagen OneStep RT-PCR kit. A second multiplex PCR round built the libraries, followed by size selection and purification. Sequencing of the libraries was done on an Illumina HiSeq2000 using paired-end 100 bp reads. The paper's processing steps were these. SOAPnuke was used to process the raw data, removing reads that contained adapters or uncalled bases, had a mean Phred below 15, or lacked an exact match to the constant primer or identifier. COPE v1.2.5 was used to merge high-quality paired reads, and clonotypes were defined as unique nucleotide sequences. MiTCR v1.1 was used to align clonotypes to the IMGT TRBV, TRBD and TRBJ reference segments. The analysis included only V-J combinations with a frequency above 0.0001, which together covered around 99% of the repertoires. The TCS score was defined as F50 (clonal expansion) divided by E x V (chaos), with BLOSUM62-based TCRdist calculated between CDR3 peptides within each V-J. Welch's t-statistics and random forest reduced around 520 V-J features to 13, which were used in a naive Bayes classifier (R e1071). The public reads were reprocessed in TCRdb via fastp at Q25 and MiXCR, keeping in-frame beta chains. Each entry merges the rows of one CDR3 protein and shows their most common DNA and genes. The authors' filters were not applied to this entry. A total of about 480,000 distinct CDR3 sequences appear in this sample, about an eighth of them only once. The ten most abundant clones make up under 20% of the sample.

This clonotype was seen many times. The antigen it binds to is not known. No base-level quality is on record; no much larger clone is a single base apart. Overall study results and their limits: In validation, the model predicted progression to ophthalmopathy a median of about 5.9 months before onset, with about 71% sensitivity and 72.22% specificity. A 13 V-J signature model separated ophthalmopathy from stable hyperthyroidism, with over 85% sensitivity and just under 84% specificity in cross-validation and 80%/75% in testing. No statistical method was used to set the sample size in advance, and investigators knew the group allocation. Blood samples also contained most of the expanded thyroid clonotypes (frequency above 0.001), which suggests that blood repertoires may reflect thyroid immune responses.

Stable Graves' hyperthyroidism was defined as the absence of progression to ophthalmopathy over 18 months of follow-up. The hyperthyroidism patients were between 18 and 65 years old and newly diagnosed, with a disease duration of less than 2 months. Exclusion was applied to patients with uncontrolled infections, other autoimmune diseases, pregnancy or lactation. Diagnoses were based on clinical symptoms, serum thyroxine and TRAb, thyroid ultrasound and orbital computed tomography. Ficoll-Paque density gradient centrifugation was used to isolate PBMCs from under 11 ml of fresh peripheral blood. Total RNA was extracted with Trizol reagent, and quality was checked on an Agilent 2100 Bioanalyzer.

The clonotype originates from a woman in her late teens or twenties with Graves' hyperthyroidism. The rearrangement joined TRBV30 to TRBJ2-7; TRBD1 is a possible D gene, resting on 6 matching bases. Sequences were obtained from blood. The CDR3 is CAGQTGPPPYEQYV. In nucleotide form, the sequence is TGTGCCGGACAAACAGGGCCTCCCCCCTACGAGCAGTACGTC.